This entry is about one T cell receptor (beta chain). Under the authors' procedure: Amplified reference gene primers provided the basis for estimating nucleated cell counts. Repertoires were generated with immunoSEQ multiplex PCR, while TCRdb's copy carries only in-frame clones and drops some. The V and J calls and clone size are taken from that table; D and trimming were inferred from the DNA. The data hold some 120,000 clones, with 80% to 95% observed a single time. This sample is part of a study of blood T cell repertoires in COVID-19. Turning to the study itself: The analysed material was cDNA or gDNA that came from T cells, B-cell-depleted T cells, or PBMCs.

One Seattle source followed patients from active infection through their disease course. Sequenced material: peripheral blood. The receptor was isolated from a man aged 45 to 65 with COVID-19, enrolled during active disease.

CDR3 sequence: CASSEVSWQPPRGYTF. The DNA of the CDR3 is TGTGCCAGCAGTGAAGTTTCGTGGCAACCGCCGAGGGGCTACACCTTC. This rearrangement joins TRBV6-1 to TRBJ1-2, with D unclear. The CDR3 totals 16 residues. CDR1 MNHNS and CDR2 SASEGT come from the germline V gene. Trimming cost V 1 base and J 8 bases, with 20 bases left between them.